The 29 T cell receptor beta chains given below trace back to one sample, sequenced in a study of CD8 T cells in Susac syndrome. Random hexamers served to reverse transcribe about 0.45 to 1 ug RNA. Each CDR3 protein is one row after TCRdb ran MiXCR on the immunoSEQ multiplex PCR reads. In the table there are fewer than 150,000 distinct CDR3 sequences, 94% of which are singletons. Source material: CD8+ T cells from PBMCs. The receptors here all came from a human donor in good health.

The CDR3 nucleotides are TGCAGCGTTGAAGGGAGGCAGGACGGAACCTACGAGCAGTACTTC. The encoded protein is CSVEGRQDGTYEQYF. The chain has TRBV29-1 and TRBJ2-7; tentative D call: TRBD2 (5 bases). Trimming took off 1 base at V and 2 bases at J, with 15 bases between the two ends. This CDR3 contains 15 residues. The germline CDR1 and CDR2 sequences are SQVTM and ANQGSEA.

The chain has TRBV29-1 and TRBJ1-2; unclear D gene. The CDR3 length is 16 residues. The germline CDR1 and CDR2 sequences are SQVTM and ANQGSEA. V was shortened by 0 bases and J by 5 bases, with 19 bases between the two germline ends. Here the CDR3 DNA reads TGCAGCGTTGAAGATCGCGAAAGAGGTAATTCATATGGCTACACCTTC. This codes for CSVEDRERGNSYGYTF.

The V and J genes are TRBV29-1 and TRBJ1-5; weak D call: TRBD1 (5 bases). V shed 1 base and J shed 6 bases, with 10 bases lying between them. The CDR3 extends over 13 amino acids. Germline CDR1 reads SQVTM; CDR2 reads ANQGSEA. CDR3 in amino acids: CSVEAGPGQPQHF. The CDR3 nucleotides are TGCAGCGTTGAAGCGGGGCCCGGTCAGCCCCAGCATTTT.

The V and J genes are TRBV19 and TRBJ2-7; D unclear. Per the germline V gene, CDR1 is LNHDA and CDR2 is SQIVND (reference sequence). The V and J ends lost 1 base and 0 bases respectively, with 7 bases between them. The CDR3 sequence is 14 residues long. The CDR3 protein is CASSIVHSSYEQYF. DNA of the CDR3: TGTGCCAGTAGTATAGTCCACAGCTCCTACGAGCAGTACTTC.

The genes are TRBV20-1 and TRBJ2-7; 13 bases align to TRBD2. The CDR3 spans 16 residues. The V and J ends lost 6 bases and 2 bases, in that order; junction bases with no gene match: 10. The V gene's germline CDR1 is DFQATT and CDR2 SNEGSKA (reference sequence). Here the CDR3 DNA reads TGCAGTGCCCCTTTTTGGACTAGCGGGAGCCCCTACGAGCAGTACTTC. As protein: CSAPFWTSGSPYEQYF.

J is TRBJ2-7 and V is TRBV3-1; 7 bases fit TRBD2. Germline CDR1 is LGHDT and CDR2 is YNNKEL (reference sequence). Unmatched junction bases numbered 6, after V lost 1 base and J lost 0 bases. The CDR3 covers 16 residues. CDR3 bases: TGTGCCAGCAGCCAAGGAGCAGCGGGGAACTCCTACGAGCAGTACTTC. It encodes CASSQGAAGNSYEQYF.

This clonotype was picked up one time. The J gene is TRBJ2-1, the V gene TRBV4-1; D not resolved. Germline-derived CDR1 and CDR2 are MGHRA and YSYEKL. The CDR3 has 12 amino acids. Trimming cost V 1 base and J 9 bases, with 7 bases left between them. CDR3 in DNA: TGCGCCAGCAGCCAAGGATCCCGTGAGCAGTTCTTC. Encoded protein: CASSQGSREQFF.

The gene calls are TRBV12-3 or TRBV12-4 and TRBJ2-7; D is undetermined. This CDR3 comprises 14 residues. With 5 bases removed from V and 3 bases from J, the gap between germline ends came to 14 bases. This chain's CDR3 is CASSPNVDGYEQYF. CDR3 nucleotide sequence: TGTGCCAGCAGTCCCAACGTGGACGGCTACGAGCAGTACTTC.

The chain carries TRBV29-1 and TRBJ2-7; 10 nucleotides agree with TRBD2. This CDR3 has 12 residues. V dropped 5 bases and J dropped 2; count of bases not matched to a gene: 0. Germline values: CDR1 SQVTM, CDR2 ANQGSEA. The CDR3 is CSVSGRAYEQYF. DNA for the CDR3: TGCAGCGTTAGCGGGAGGGCCTACGAGCAGTACTTC.

The chain links TRBV2 to TRBJ2-1; possibly TRBD2 for D (6 bases). This CDR3 spans 13 amino acids. CDR1 is SNHLY, CDR2 FYNNEI, per germline. V lost 4 bases and J lost 6, with 10 bases in between. Written as DNA, the CDR3 is TGTGCCAGCAGTGTTCTAGCGTCCAATGAGCAGTTCTTC. This translates into CASSVLASNEQFF.

This rearrangement joins TRBV6-5 to TRBJ1-2; D might be TRBD1 (5 bases). The CDR3 has 13 amino acids. CDR1 is MNHEY, CDR2 SVGAGI, per germline. The V and J ends lost 6 bases and 4 bases respectively, with 12 bases between them. CDR3 sequence reads: CASSQDMFYGYTF. The CDR3 nucleotides read TGTGCCAGCAGCCAGGACATGTTCTATGGCTACACCTTC.

The V and J genes are TRBV7-2 and TRBJ2-3; unclear D gene. In germline, CDR1 is SGHTA, CDR2 FQGNSA. The V end lost 4 bases, the J end lost 0 bases, and 5 bases lay between the germline ends. This CDR3 spans 13 amino acids. In DNA, the CDR3 is TGTGCCAGCAGCTCCATCAGCACAGATACGCAGTATTTT. This encodes CASSSISTDTQYF.

The chain uses TRBV7-9 and TRBJ2-1, with D maybe TRBD1 (5 bases). CDR3 size: 14 residues. CDR1 SEHNR and CDR2 FQNEAQ come from the germline V gene (reference sequence). Trimming removed 4 bases at V and 5 bases at J, with 12 bases between. CDR3 protein: CASSSPRQHNEQFF. DNA of the CDR3: TGTGCCAGCAGCTCTCCAAGACAGCACAATGAGCAGTTCTTC. The variable domain in full, with the rest retrieved from reference TRBV7-9 and TRBJ2-1, is DTGVSQNPRHKITKRGQNVTFRCDPISEHNRLYWYRQTLGQGPEFLTYFQNEAQLEKSRLLSDRFSAERPKGSFSTLEIQRTEQGDSAMYLCASSSPRQHNEQFFGPGTRLTVL.

This clonotype was found a few times. The chain joins TRBV28 to TRBJ2-1, with TRBD2 identical over 9 bases. The germline CDR1 and CDR2 sequences are MDHEN and SYDVKM. The length of the CDR3 is 16 residues. V lost 6 bases, J lost 1 base, and 7 bases stayed unmatched. The CDR3 region is CASSPGLAGSYNEQFF. DNA for the CDR3: TGTGCCAGCAGCCCAGGGCTAGCGGGATCCTACAATGAGCAGTTCTTC. The full variable domain, its missing parts supplied by reference TRBV28 and TRBJ2-1, is DVKVTQSSRYLVKRTGEKVFLECVQDMDHENMFWYRQDPGLGLRLIYFSYDVKMKEKGDIPEGYSVSREKKERFSLILESASTNQTSMYLCASSPGLAGSYNEQFFGPGTRLTVL.

The rearrangement joins TRBV20-1 to TRBJ2-1; 9 bases line up with TRBD1. The trim removed 5 bases at V and 5 bases at J, leaving 13 bases unmatched. The germline CDR1 and CDR2 sequences are DFQATT and SNEGSKA (reference sequence). This CDR3 has 16 residues. Written as DNA, the CDR3 is TGCAGTGCTCTCCCCCATCGGACAGGGGCCAACAATGAGCAGTTCTTC. Its protein product is CSALPHRTGANNEQFF.

The gene calls are TRBV9 and TRBJ1-2; TRBD1 might be the D (5 bases). Trimming took 0 bases from V and 1 from J, leaving 13 bases between them. This CDR3 spans 16 amino acids. Germline lookup yields CDR1 SGDLS and CDR2 YYNGEE. CDR3: CASSVGPGGSNYGYTF. Written as DNA, the CDR3 is TGTGCCAGCAGCGTAGGTCCTGGGGGGAGTAACTATGGCTACACCTTC.

The genes are TRBV24-1 and TRBJ2-1; TRBD2 matches at 11 bases. The V gene's germline CDR1 is KGHDR and CDR2 SFDVKD. Trimming removed 2 bases from V and 7 bases from J; junction bases left unmatched: 3. There are 15 residues in the CDR3. This chain's CDR3 is CATSDWGLADNEQFF. In nucleotides, the CDR3 is TGTGCCACCAGTGATTGGGGACTAGCGGATAATGAGCAGTTCTTC.

The J gene is TRBJ1-1, the V gene TRBV29-1; the D is unclear. The V gene lost 4 bases and the J gene lost 1 base, with 10 bases spanning the gap. Germline V gene sequence: CDR1 SQVTM, CDR2 ANQGSEA. The CDR3 totals 13 residues. CDR3 sequence reads: CSVVGGSNTEAFF. CDR3 nucleotide sequence: TGCAGCGTTGTGGGAGGGTCGAACACTGAAGCTTTCTTT.

The chain couples TRBV6-1 to TRBJ2-5, with 8 bases aligning to TRBD2. Trimming at V came to 1 base and at J to 2 bases, leaving 6 bases not matched to a gene. This CDR3 spans 16 amino acids. CDR1 and CDR2 from the germline V gene are MNHNS and SASEGT. CDR3 in DNA: TGTGCCAGCAGTGAAGGGGCGGGAGGTTGGCAAGAGACCCAGTACTTC. Amino acid sequence: CASSEGAGGWQETQYF.

The chain couples TRBV2 to TRBJ2-1; D possibly corresponds to TRBD2 (6 bases). Germline assignment: CDR1 SNHLY and CDR2 FYNNEI. Trimming cost V 8 bases and J 8 bases, with 16 bases left between them. This CDR3 has 13 amino acids. The CDR3 region is CASHGSDSDEQFF. DNA for the CDR3: TGTGCCAGCCACGGGAGCGATTCGGATGAGCAGTTCTTC.

The J gene is TRBJ2-5, the V gene TRBV3-1, with 10 bases lining up with TRBD2. Germline lookup yields CDR1 LGHDT and CDR2 YNNKEL (reference sequence). There are 14 residues in the CDR3. V shed 10 bases and J 1 base; nucleotides not matched to a gene: 6. The CDR3 nucleotides are TGTGCCACCCCTAGCGGGAGCTTCCAAGAGACCCAGTACTTC. The encoded protein is CATPSGSFQETQYF.

The chain couples TRBV21-1 to TRBJ1-2. TRBV21-1 is given as a pseudogene. The CDR3 is 14 amino acids. This CDR3 is CASSEEVEFYGYTF. CDR3 sequence (DNA): TGTGCCAGCAGCGAAGAGGTGGAATTCTATGGCTACACCTTC.

This chain connects TRBV7-2 to TRBJ2-1; 9 bases fit TRBD2. CDR3 length: 15 amino acids. Losses at the gene ends were 1 base for V and 4 bases for J; bases not matched to a gene: 2. Germline values: CDR1 SGHTA, CDR2 FQGNSA. CDR3 sequence: CASSLDLAGYNEQFF. CDR3 bases: TGTGCCAGCAGCTTAGATCTAGCGGGGTACAATGAGCAGTTCTTC. Together with reference TRBV7-2 and TRBJ2-1, the CDR3 gives the full variable domain: GAGVSQSPSNKVTEKGKDVELRCDPISGHTALYWYRQSLGQGLEFLIYFQGNSAPDKSGLPSDRFSAERTGGSVSTLTIQRTQQEDSAVYLCASSLDLAGYNEQFFGPGTRLTVL.

This chain joins TRBV28 and TRBJ2-7, with 7 positions matching TRBD1. The CDR3 totals 13 residues. In germline, CDR1 is MDHEN, CDR2 SYDVKM. J lost 0 bases, V lost 8 bases, and 4 bases had no gene match. This chain's CDR3 is CASEDRRSYEQYF. In nucleotides, the CDR3 is TGTGCCAGCGAGGACAGGCGCTCCTACGAGCAGTACTTC. The full variable domain, completed using reference TRBV28 and TRBJ2-7, is DVKVTQSSRYLVKRTGEKVFLECVQDMDHENMFWYRQDPGLGLRLIYFSYDVKMKEKGDIPEGYSVSREKKERFSLILESASTNQTSMYLCASEDRRSYEQYFGPGTRLTVT.

The chain combines TRBV18 with TRBJ1-1; D is uncertain. There are 14 residues in the CDR3. V shed 6 bases and J shed 0 bases, with 11 bases lying between them. Germline-derived CDR1 and CDR2 are KGHSH and LQKENI. The CDR3 sequence: CASSPDRLNTEAFF. CDR3 sequence (DNA): TGTGCCAGCTCGCCGGACCGACTGAACACTGAAGCTTTCTTT.

The chain has TRBV29-1 and TRBJ2-3, with D possibly TRBD1 on 6 matching bases. The V gene lost 4 bases and the J gene lost 2 bases, with 19 bases spanning the gap. Germline-derived CDR1 and CDR2 are SQVTM and ANQGSEA. The CDR3 is 16 residues long. This CDR3 reads CSVVSGDGLLTDTQYF. The CDR3 coding sequence is TGCAGCGTTGTATCAGGGGACGGCTTACTCACAGATACGCAGTATTTT.

The chain combines TRBV5-4 with TRBJ1-4; 7 bases fit TRBD1. V lost 7 bases and J lost 5; bases outside the gene matches: 11. CDR3 size: 15 residues. Germline-derived CDR1 and CDR2 are SGHNT and YYREEE (reference sequence). This chain's CDR3 is CASRDRATSNEKLFF. DNA of the CDR3: TGTGCCAGCCGCGACAGGGCCACCTCCAATGAAAAACTGTTTTTT.

The chain couples TRBV27 to TRBJ2-3, with D perhaps given as TRBD1 or TRBD2 (5 bases each). CDR1 is MNHEY, CDR2 SMNVEV, per germline (reference sequence). CDR3 size: 14 residues. Trimming removed 2 bases at V and 2 bases at J, with 8 bases between. In nucleotides, the CDR3 is TGTGCCAGCAGTTTAGGAGGACACACAGATACGCAGTATTTT. This gives the protein CASSLGGHTDTQYF.

This chain links TRBV12-3 or TRBV12-4 with TRBJ2-3; 9 nucleotides line up with TRBD1. With V trimmed by 5 bases and J by 1 base, 10 bases remained unmatched. The CDR3 totals 17 residues. The CDR3 region has the DNA TGTGCCAGCAGTCCCTCCATCGGGGACAGGGGCACAGATACGCAGTATTTT. It yields the protein CASSPSIGDRGTDTQYF.